These 6 T cell receptor beta chains were sequenced from one sample in a study of CXCR3-negative and CXCR3-positive naive CD8 T cells (dated by TCRdb to the late 2010s). Reads for this sample came from a NextSeq 550. The Human TCR Profiling Kit (MiLaboratory) was used to make UMI-labeled 5' RACE TRB cDNA libraries. The reads underwent TCRdb reprocessing, giving one record for each CDR3 protein sequence and no DNA. The sample table includes approximately 66,000 distinct CDR3 sequences. The top ten hold around 1.5% of the sample. The sequencing input was naive CXCR3- CD8+ T cells from blood. This sample's cell subset or site label indicates: CD45RO-CCR7+CD27+CD95- naive CD8+ T cells lacking CXCR3 (TNR3-). The source of these receptors is a human donor in good health. Some clones in this sample may be carry-over from other donors' samples.

This chain uses TRBV12-3 or TRBV12-4 with TRBJ2-1. This CDR3 is built from 11 residues. The CDR3 sequence is CASSLANERFF.

The chain links TRBV7-9 to TRBJ2-2. From germline, CDR1 is SEHNR and CDR2 FQNEAQ (reference sequence). CDR3 length: 12 residues. The CDR3 is CASRPGTGELFF.

The chain has TRBV27 and TRBJ1-1. This CDR3 has 14 amino acids. Germline loops: CDR1 MNHEY, CDR2 SMNVEV (reference sequence). This chain's CDR3 is CASRRGWGNTEAFF.

The chain uses TRBV14 and TRBJ2-6. Germline V gene sequence: CDR1 SGHDN, CDR2 FVKESK. CDR3 length equals 16 residues. The CDR3 region is CASSPRKGTGANVLTF.

The chain has TRBV12-3 or TRBV12-4 and TRBJ2-7. The CDR3 loop spans 11 amino acids. CDR3: CASSVTYEQYF.

The rearrangement joins TRBV5-1 to TRBJ2-5; TCRdb's assignment of TRBD2 cannot be checked, as there is no DNA. This CDR3 has 15 amino acids. The germline gives CDR1 SGHRS, CDR2 YFSETQ. CDR3 in amino acids: CASSPFGTSGETQYF. Based on the CDR3 plus reference TRBV5-1 and TRBJ2-5, the full variable domain is KAGVTQTPRYLIKTRGQQVTLSCSPISGHRSVSWYQQTPGQGLQFLFEYFSETQRNKGNFPGRFSGRQFSNSRSEMNVSTLELGDSALYLCASSPFGTSGETQYFGPGTRLLVL.